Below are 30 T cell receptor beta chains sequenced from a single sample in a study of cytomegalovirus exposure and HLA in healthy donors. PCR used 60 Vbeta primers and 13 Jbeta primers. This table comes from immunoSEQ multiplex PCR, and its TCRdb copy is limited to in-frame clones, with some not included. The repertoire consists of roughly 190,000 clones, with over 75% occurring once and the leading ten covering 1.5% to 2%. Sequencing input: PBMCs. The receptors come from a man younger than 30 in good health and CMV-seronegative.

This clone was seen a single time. In DNA form, the CDR3 reads TGTGCCAGCAGCCTCGGGACAGTAGGCGAGCAGTACTTC. Encoded protein: CASSLGTVGEQYF. V and J are TRBV7-9 and TRBJ2-7; 7 nucleotides line up with TRBD1. The V gene end was trimmed by 5 bases and the J gene end by 6 bases; junction bases not matched to a gene: 7. CDR1 is SEHNR and CDR2 is FQNEAQ in the germline V gene (reference sequence). This CDR3 has 13 residues.

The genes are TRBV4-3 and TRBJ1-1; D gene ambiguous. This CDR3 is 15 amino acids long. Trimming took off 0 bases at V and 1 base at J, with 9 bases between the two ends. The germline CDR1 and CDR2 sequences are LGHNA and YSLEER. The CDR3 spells CASSQDREGNTEAFF. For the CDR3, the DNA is TGCGCCAGCAGCCAAGATAGGGAGGGGAACACTGAAGCTTTCTTT.

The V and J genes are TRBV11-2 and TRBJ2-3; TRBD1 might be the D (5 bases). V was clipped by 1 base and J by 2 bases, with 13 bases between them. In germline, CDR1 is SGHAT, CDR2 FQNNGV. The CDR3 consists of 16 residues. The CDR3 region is CASSLAEAGYTDTQYF. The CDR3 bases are TGTGCCAGCAGCTTAGCTGAGGCAGGGTACACAGATACGCAGTATTTT. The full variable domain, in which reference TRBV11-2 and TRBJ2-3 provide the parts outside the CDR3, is EAGVAQSPRYKIIEKRQSVAFWCNPISGHATLYWYQQILGQGPKLLIQFQNNGVVDDSQLPKDRFSAERLKGVDSTLKIQPAKLEDSAVYLCASSLAEAGYTDTQYFGPGTRLTVL.

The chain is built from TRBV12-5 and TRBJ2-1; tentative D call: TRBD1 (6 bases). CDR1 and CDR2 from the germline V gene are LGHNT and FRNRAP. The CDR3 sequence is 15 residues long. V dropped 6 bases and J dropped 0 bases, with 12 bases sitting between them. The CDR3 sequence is CASGPQGGSYNEQFF. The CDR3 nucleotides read TGTGCTAGTGGACCACAGGGCGGCTCCTACAATGAGCAGTTCTTC.

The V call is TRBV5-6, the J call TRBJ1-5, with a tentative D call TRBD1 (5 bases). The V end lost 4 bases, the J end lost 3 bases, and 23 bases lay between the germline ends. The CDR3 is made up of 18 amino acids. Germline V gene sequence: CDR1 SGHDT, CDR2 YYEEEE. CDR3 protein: CASSTWERQFVSNQPQHF. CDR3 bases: TGTGCCAGCAGCACATGGGAAAGACAGTTCGTTTCCAATCAGCCCCAGCATTTT. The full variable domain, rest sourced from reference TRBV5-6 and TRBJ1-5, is DAGVTQSPTHLIKTRGQQVTLRCSPKSGHDTVSWYQQALGQGPQFIFQYYEEEERQRGNFPDRFSGHQFPNYSSELNVNALLLGDSALYLCASSTWERQFVSNQPQHFGDGTRLSIL.

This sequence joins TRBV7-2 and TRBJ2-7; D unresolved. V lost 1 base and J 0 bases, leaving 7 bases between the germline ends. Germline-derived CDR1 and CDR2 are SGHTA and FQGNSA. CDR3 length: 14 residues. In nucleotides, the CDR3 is TGTGCCAGCAGCTTAGTTGTGAGCTCCTACGAGCAGTACTTC. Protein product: CASSLVVSSYEQYF.

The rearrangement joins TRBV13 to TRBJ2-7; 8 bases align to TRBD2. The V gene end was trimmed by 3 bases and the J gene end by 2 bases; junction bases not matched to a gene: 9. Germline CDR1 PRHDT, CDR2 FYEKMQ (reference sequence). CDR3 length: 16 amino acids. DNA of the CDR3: TGTGCCAGCAGCTTCCGAGGATCCGGGGGGGCCTACGAGCAGTACTTC. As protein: CASSFRGSGGAYEQYF.

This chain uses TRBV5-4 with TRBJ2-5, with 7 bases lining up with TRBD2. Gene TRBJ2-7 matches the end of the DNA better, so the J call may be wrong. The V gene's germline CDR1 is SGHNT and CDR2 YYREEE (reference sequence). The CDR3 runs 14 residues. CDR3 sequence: CASSLDGGRSEQYF. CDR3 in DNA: TGTGCCAGCAGCTTGGATGGCGGGAGAAGCGAGCAGTACTTC.

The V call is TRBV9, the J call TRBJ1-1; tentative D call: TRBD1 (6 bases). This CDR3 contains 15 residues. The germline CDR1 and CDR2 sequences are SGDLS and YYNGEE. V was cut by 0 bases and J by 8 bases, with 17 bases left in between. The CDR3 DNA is TGTGCCAGCAGCGTAGGGACAACTAGCGGGACAGAAGCTTTCTTT. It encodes CASSVGTTSGTEAFF.

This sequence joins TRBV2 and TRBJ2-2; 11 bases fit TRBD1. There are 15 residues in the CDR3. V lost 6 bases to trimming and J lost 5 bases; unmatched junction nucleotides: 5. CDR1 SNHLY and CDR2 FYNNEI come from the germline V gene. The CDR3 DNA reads TGTGCCAGCAGAGGACAGGGGGCAGTGACCGGGGAGCTGTTTTTT. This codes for CASRGQGAVTGELFF. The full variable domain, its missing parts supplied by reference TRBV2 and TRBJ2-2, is EPEVTQTPSHQVTQMGQEVILRCVPISNHLYFYWYRQILGQKVEFLVSFYNNEISEKSEIFDDQFSVERPDGSNFTLKIRSTKLEDSAMYFCASRGQGAVTGELFFGEGSRLTVL.

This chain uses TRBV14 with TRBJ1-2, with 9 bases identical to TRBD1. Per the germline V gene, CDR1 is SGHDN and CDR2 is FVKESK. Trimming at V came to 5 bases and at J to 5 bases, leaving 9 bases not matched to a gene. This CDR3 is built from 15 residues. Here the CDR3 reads CASSSWDRENYGYTF. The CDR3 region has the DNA TGTGCCAGCAGCTCTTGGGACAGGGAGAATTATGGCTACACCTTC.

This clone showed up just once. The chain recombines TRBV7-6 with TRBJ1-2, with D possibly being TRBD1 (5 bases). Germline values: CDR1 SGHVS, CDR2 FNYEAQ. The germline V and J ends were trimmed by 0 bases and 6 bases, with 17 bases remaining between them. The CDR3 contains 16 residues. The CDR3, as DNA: TGTGCCAGCAGCTTAGCCCGCGGGCAGGGAGGAAATGGCTACACCTTC. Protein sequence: CASSLARGQGGNGYTF.

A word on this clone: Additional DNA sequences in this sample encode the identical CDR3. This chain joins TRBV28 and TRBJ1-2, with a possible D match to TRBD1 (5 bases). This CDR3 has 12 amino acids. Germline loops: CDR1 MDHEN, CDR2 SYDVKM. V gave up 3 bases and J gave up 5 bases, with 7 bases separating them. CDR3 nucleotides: TGTGCCAGCAGTTTGGGGGGGTATGGCTACACCTTC. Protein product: CASSLGGYGYTF.

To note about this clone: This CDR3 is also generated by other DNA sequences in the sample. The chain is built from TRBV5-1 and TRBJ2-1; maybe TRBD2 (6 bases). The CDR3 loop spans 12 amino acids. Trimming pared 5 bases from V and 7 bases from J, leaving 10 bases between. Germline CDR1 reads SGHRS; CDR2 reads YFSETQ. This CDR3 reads CASSFGGNEQFF. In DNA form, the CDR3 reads TGCGCCAGCAGTTTTGGGGGGAATGAGCAGTTCTTC.

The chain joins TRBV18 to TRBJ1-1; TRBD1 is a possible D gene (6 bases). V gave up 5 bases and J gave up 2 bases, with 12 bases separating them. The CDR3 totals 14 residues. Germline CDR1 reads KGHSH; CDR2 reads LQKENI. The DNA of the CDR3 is TGTGCCAGCTCAAGGGACAAAGGAAACACTGAAGCTTTCTTT. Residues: CASSRDKGNTEAFF. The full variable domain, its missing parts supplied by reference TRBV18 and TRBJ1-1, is NAGVMQNPRHLVRRRGQEARLRCSPMKGHSHVYWYRQLPEEGLKFMVYLQKENIIDESGMPKERFSAEFPKEGPSILRIQQVVRGDSAAYFCASSRDKGNTEAFFGQGTRLTVV.

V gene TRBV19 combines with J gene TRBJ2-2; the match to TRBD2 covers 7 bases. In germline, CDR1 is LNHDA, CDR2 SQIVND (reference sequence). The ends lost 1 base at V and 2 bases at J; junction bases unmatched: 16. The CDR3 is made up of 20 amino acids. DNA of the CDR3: TGTGCCAGTAGTATAGGAGGAGGGCGGGGGTCTGGGGAAAACACCGGGGAGCTGTTTTTT. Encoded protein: CASSIGGGRGSGENTGELFF.

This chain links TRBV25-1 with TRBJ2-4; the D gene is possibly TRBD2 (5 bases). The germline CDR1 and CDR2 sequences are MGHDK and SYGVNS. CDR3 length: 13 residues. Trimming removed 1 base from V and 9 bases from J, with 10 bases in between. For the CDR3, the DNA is TGTGCCAGCAGTGAATCGGAACGGGGCATTCAGTACTTC. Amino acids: CASSESERGIQYF.

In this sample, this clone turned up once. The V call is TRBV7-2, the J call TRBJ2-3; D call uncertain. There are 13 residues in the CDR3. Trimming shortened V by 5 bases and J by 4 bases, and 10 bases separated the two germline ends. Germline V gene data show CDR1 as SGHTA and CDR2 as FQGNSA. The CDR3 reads CASSHTVADTQYF. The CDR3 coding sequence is TGTGCCAGCAGCCACACAGTGGCAGATACGCAGTATTTT.

The DNA for the CDR3 is TGTGCCACCAGCAGAGAAGGCAGGCTGGCGCAGTACTTC. This codes for CATSREGRLAQYF. The J gene is TRBJ2-7, the V gene TRBV15, with D unresolved. The CDR3 spans 13 residues. V was trimmed by 0 bases and J by 9 bases, leaving 12 bases between them. Germline-derived CDR1 and CDR2 are LNHNV and YYDKDF (reference sequence).

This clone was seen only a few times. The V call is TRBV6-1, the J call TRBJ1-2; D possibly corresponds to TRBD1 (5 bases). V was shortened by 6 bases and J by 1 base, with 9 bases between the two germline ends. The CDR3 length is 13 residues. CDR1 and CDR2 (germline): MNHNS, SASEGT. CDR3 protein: CASSYDSNYGYTF. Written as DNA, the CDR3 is TGTGCCAGCAGCTACGACAGTAACTATGGCTACACCTTC.

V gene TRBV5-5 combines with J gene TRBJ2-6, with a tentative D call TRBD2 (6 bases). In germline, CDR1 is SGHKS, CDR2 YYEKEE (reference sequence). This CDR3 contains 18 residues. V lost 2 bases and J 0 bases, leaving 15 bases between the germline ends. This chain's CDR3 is CASSFVREATSGANVLTF. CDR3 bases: TGTGCCAGCAGCTTCGTTAGGGAGGCGACCTCTGGGGCCAACGTCCTGACTTTC.

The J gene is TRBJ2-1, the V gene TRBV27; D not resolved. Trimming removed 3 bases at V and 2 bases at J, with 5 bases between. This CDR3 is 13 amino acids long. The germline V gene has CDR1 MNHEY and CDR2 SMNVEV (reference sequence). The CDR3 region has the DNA TGTGCCAGCAGTTTGAACACCTACAATGAGCAGTTCTTC. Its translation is CASSLNTYNEQFF.

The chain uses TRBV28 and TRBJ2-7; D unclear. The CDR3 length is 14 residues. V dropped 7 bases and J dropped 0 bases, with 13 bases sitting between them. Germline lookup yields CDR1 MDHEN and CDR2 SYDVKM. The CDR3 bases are TGTGCCAGCAATGGCCAGTTAAGCTCCTACGAGCAGTACTTC. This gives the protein CASNGQLSSYEQYF. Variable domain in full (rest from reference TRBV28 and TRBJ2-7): DVKVTQSSRYLVKRTGEKVFLECVQDMDHENMFWYRQDPGLGLRLIYFSYDVKMKEKGDIPEGYSVSREKKERFSLILESASTNQTSMYLCASNGQLSSYEQYFGPGTRLTVT.

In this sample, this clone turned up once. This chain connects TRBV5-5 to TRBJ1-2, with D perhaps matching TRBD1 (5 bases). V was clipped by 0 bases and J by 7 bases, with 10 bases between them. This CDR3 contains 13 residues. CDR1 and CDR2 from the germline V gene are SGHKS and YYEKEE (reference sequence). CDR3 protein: CASSLEAGFGYTF. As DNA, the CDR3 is TGTGCCAGCAGCTTGGAAGCAGGGTTTGGCTACACCTTC.

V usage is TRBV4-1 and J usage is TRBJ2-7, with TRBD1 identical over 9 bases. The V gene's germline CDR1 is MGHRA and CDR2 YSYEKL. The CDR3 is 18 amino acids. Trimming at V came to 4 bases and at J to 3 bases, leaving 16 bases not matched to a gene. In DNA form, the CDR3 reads TGCGCCAGCAGCCTCAGCCTGGTAACAGGGGGCGATATCTACGAGCAGTACTTC. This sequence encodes CASSLSLVTGGDIYEQYF.

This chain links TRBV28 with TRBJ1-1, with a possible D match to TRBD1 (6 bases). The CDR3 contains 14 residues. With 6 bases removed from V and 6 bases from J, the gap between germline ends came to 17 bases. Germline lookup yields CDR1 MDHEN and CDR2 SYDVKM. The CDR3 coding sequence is TGTGCCAGCAGCCCTTCTTCAGGGGTCCCTGAAGCTTTCTTT. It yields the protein CASSPSSGVPEAFF.

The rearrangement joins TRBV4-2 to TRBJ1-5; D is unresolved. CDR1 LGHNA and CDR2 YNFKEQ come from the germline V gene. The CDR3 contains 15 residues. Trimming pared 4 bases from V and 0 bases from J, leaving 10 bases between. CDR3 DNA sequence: TGTGCCAGCAGCCCGGGATTCTATAGCAATCAGCCCCAGCATTTT. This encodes CASSPGFYSNQPQHF.

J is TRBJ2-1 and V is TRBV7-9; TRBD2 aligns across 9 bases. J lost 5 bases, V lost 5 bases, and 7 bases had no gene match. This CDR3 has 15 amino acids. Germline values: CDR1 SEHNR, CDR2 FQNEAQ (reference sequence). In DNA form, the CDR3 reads TGTGCCAGCAGCCAGACTAGCGGAGACGACAATGAGCAGTTCTTC. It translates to CASSQTSGDDNEQFF.

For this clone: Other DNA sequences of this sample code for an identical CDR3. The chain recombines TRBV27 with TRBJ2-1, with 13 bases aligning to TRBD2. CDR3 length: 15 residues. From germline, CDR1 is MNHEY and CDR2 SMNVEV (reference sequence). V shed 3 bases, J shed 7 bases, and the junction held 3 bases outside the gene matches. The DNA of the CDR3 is TGTGCCAGCAGTTTGGGGACTAGCGGGAATAATGAGCAGTTCTTC. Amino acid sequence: CASSLGTSGNNEQFF.

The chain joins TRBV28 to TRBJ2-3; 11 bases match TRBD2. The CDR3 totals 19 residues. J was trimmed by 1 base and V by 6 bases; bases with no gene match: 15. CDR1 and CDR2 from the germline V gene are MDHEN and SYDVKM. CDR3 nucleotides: TGTGCCAGCAGCCCAAGCTCTAGCGGGAGGAGGGTGCGCACAGATACGCAGTATTTT. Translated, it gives CASSPSSSGRRVRTDTQYF.